A selection of T cell receptor beta chains follows, all from one sample in a study of metastatic and nonmetastatic thyroid tumors. MiXCR was used by TCRdb to re-call the PCR reads. In the table there are about 23,000 clones, approximately 25% of which are singletons. The sequenced sample was tumor tissue. These receptor sequences come from a female donor with papillary thyroid cancer or a benign thyroid nodule (not recorded which). Some clones in this sample may be carry-over from other donors' samples. The CDR3 runs from the conserved cysteine through the conserved F or W. The order of the fields is D gene, J gene, V gene, clone size, CDR3 DNA, CDR3 protein. A D gene is named only where the DNA matches it firmly. Clone size is given for some rows only: seen once, a few or many times, or a class if the clone is expanded.

d_gene: TRBD1
j_gene: TRBJ1-1
v_gene: TRBV19
abundance: many
CDR3nt: TGTGCCAGTAGTACGGGGACAGGGCAGAGGAACACTGAAGCTTTCTTT
CDR3aa: CASSTGTGQRNTEAFF

d_gene: NA
j_gene: TRBJ1-6
v_gene: TRBV27
abundance: medium-sized
CDR3nt: TGTGCCAGCAGTTTATCAACCCCAGGGAGTCCTTCACCCCTCCACTTT
CDR3aa: CASSLSTPGSPSPLHF

d_gene: TRBD2
j_gene: TRBJ2-1
v_gene: TRBV20-1
abundance: many
CDR3nt: TGCAGTGCGCCGAATATGAGCGGGGTTGGCGATGAGCAGTTCTTC
CDR3aa: CSAPNMSGVGDEQFF

d_gene: NA
j_gene: TRBJ2-1
v_gene: TRBV7-6
abundance: NA
CDR3nt: TGTGCCAGCAGCTTAGGAGCATCGATCTCCTACAATGAGCAGTTCTTC
CDR3aa: CASSLGASISYNEQFF

d_gene: NA
j_gene: TRBJ2-1
v_gene: TRBV15
abundance: many
CDR3nt: TGTGCCACCAGCAGAGACAGGGTGGATTCCTACAATGAGCAGTTCTTC
CDR3aa: CATSRDRVDSYNEQFF

d_gene: NA
j_gene: TRBJ1-1
v_gene: TRBV11-2
abundance: NA
CDR3nt: TGTGCCAGCAGCTTAGATCTGAAGGTTGAAGCTTTCTTT
CDR3aa: CASSLDLKVEAFF

d_gene: NA
j_gene: TRBJ2-7
v_gene: TRBV18
abundance: NA
CDR3nt: TGTGCCAGCTCACCGGACAGCTCCTACGAGCAGTACTTC
CDR3aa: CASSPDSSYEQYF

d_gene: TRBD2
j_gene: TRBJ2-3
v_gene: TRBV5-1
abundance: few
CDR3nt: TGCGCCATCATGATAGCGGGTCAAGGAGATACGCAGTATTTT
CDR3aa: CAIMIAGQGDTQYF

d_gene: TRBD1
j_gene: TRBJ1-1
v_gene: TRBV20-1
abundance: many
CDR3nt: TGCAGTGCTAGCGACAGGGACACTGAAGCTTTCTTT
CDR3aa: CSASDRDTEAFF

d_gene: TRBD2
j_gene: TRBJ2-5
v_gene: TRBV6-1
abundance: large
CDR3nt: TGTGCCAGCAGTTGGCTTAGCGGGGCAGAAGAGACCCCAGAGACCCAGTACTTC
CDR3aa: CASSWLSGAEETPETQYF

d_gene: TRBD1
j_gene: TRBJ2-1
v_gene: TRBV2
abundance: NA
CDR3nt: TGTGCCAGCAGAGAATTGGACAGGCAAGGCTCTAATGAGCAGTTCTTC
CDR3aa: CASRELDRQGSNEQFF